The rows below give T cell receptor beta chains drawn from one sample of a study of blood T cell repertoires in COVID-19. Profiled with immunoSEQ multiplex PCR; TCRdb holds only in-frame clones, not every one. The table records approximately 300,000 clones, over 85% of them present only once. The sample taken for sequencing was peripheral blood. The receptor set was obtained from a woman under 40 with COVID-19, enrolled during active disease. CDR3s include the opening cysteine and the closing phenylalanine or tryptophan. Each record gives: clone size, D gene, J gene, V gene, CDR3 length, CDR3 DNA, CDR3 protein. D genes are given only for firm matches. Only part of the rows carry a size: once, few, many, or a class if the clone is expanded.

- - TRBJ1-6 TRBV2 13 TGTGCCCGACAGAGCTCCTATAATTCACCCCTCCACTTT CARQSSYNSPLHF
once - TRBJ1-1 TRBV18 12 TGTGCCAGCTCAGGGGGGGACACTGAAGCTTTCTTT CASSGGDTEAFF
- TRBD2 TRBJ2-5 TRBV5-1 15 TGCGCCAGCAGCTCGGGACTAGCGTATACGGAGACCCAGTACTTC CASSSGLAYTETQYF
- TRBD2 TRBJ2-1 TRBV6-5 15 TGTGCCAGCAGTCGGGGCGGGGGTGGATACAATGAGCAGTTCTTC CASSRGGGGYNEQFF
- TRBD1 TRBJ1-2 TRBV4-3 13 TGCGCCAGCAGCCAAGGGACAGGGGAGGGCTACACCTTC CASSQGTGEGYTF
- TRBD1 TRBJ2-6 TRBV3-1/TRBV3-2 18 TGTGCCAGCAGCCAAGATTTCGGACAGGGGACTGGGGCCAACGTCCTGACTTTC CASSQDFGQGTGANVLTF
- - TRBJ2-6 TRBV24-1 15 TGTGCCACCAGTGACAGAAACTCTGGGGCCAACGTCCTGACTTTC CATSDRNSGANVLTF
- - TRBJ1-1 TRBV28 13 TGTGCCAGCAGTTATAGGGGAAACACTGAAGCTTTCTTT CASSYRGNTEAFF
- - TRBJ2-3 TRBV11-2 14 TGTGCCAGCAGCTTAGCAGGGTTTTCAGATACGCAGTATTTT CASSLAGFSDTQYF
- - TRBJ2-7 TRBV3-1/TRBV3-2 14 TGTGCCAGCAGCCTGGGGGGAGGCTACTACGAGCAGTACTTC CASSLGGGYYEQYF